This passage covers 18 T cell receptor beta chains from one sample sequenced in a study of CD8+CD57+ T cells in acquired aplastic anemia. Genomic DNA, the template, was used for profiling of the TCR beta VDJ and CDR3. TCRdb re-derived calls from the reads in MiXCR, one entry per CDR3 protein. The top ten hold 0.95% to 1.2% of the sample, which has under 250,000 distinct CDR3 sequences, about 37% seen once. The sample was sorted CD4+, CD8+, or CD8+CD57+ T cells (not recorded which) from PBMCs. The receptor source for this set is a human donor in good health, serving as a control.

The chain employs TRBV2 and TRBJ1-2, with D perhaps matching TRBD1 (5 bases). The CDR3 consists of 14 residues. Germline loops: CDR1 SNHLY, CDR2 FYNNEI. V was clipped by 6 bases and J by 4 bases, with 15 bases between them. CDR3 sequence reads: CASRRGLAGYGYTF. The CDR3 bases are TGTGCCAGCAGGAGGGGACTAGCGGGCTATGGCTACACCTTC.

The chain links TRBV2 to TRBJ2-1, with TRBD2 identical over 12 bases. Germline CDR1 reads SNHLY; CDR2 reads FYNNEI. CDR3 size: 15 residues. Unmatched junction bases numbered 7, after V lost 6 bases and J lost 7 bases. The CDR3 coding sequence is TGTGCCAGCAGCGCAGGACTAGCGGGGCTAAATGAGCAGTTCTTC. Translation: CASSAGLAGLNEQFF.

The chain couples TRBV12-3 or TRBV12-4 to TRBJ1-1; D not certain. The CDR3 consists of 12 residues. The V and J ends lost 1 base and 6 bases respectively, with 6 bases between them. The CDR3 loop is CASSLGFSEAFF. DNA of the CDR3: TGTGCCAGCAGTTTAGGGTTCTCTGAAGCTTTCTTT.

This clonotype was observed a few times. The chain couples TRBV5-4 to TRBJ1-2; 10 nucleotides match TRBD1. The germline gives CDR1 SGHNT, CDR2 YYREEE (reference sequence). V lost 2 bases to trimming and J lost 5 bases; unmatched junction nucleotides: 9. The CDR3 has 16 amino acids. CDR3 DNA sequence: TGTGCCAGCAGCTTTCGACAGGGGGCTGCCGTTTATGGCTACACCTTC. It translates to CASSFRQGAAVYGYTF.

This clonotype came up many times. The chain combines TRBV29-1 with TRBJ2-7, with D possibly matching TRBD2 (6 bases). V lost 1 base and J 0 bases, leaving 10 bases between the germline ends. The CDR3 loop spans 14 amino acids. The germline V gene has CDR1 SQVTM and CDR2 ANQGSEA. The CDR3 spells CSVEGGGFSYEQYF. The CDR3 region has the DNA TGCAGCGTTGAAGGTGGGGGGTTCTCCTACGAGCAGTACTTC.

This clonotype came up many times. The CDR3 loop reads CSARDSGRGEADEQFF. As DNA, the CDR3 is TGCAGTGCTAGAGACTCGGGGAGGGGAGAGGCGGATGAGCAGTTCTTC. J is TRBJ2-1 and V is TRBV20-1; 7 bases fit TRBD2. With 0 bases clipped from V and 8 bases from J, the junction kept 13 bases outside the gene matches. This CDR3 contains 16 residues. CDR1 and CDR2 (germline): DFQATT, SNEGSKA (reference sequence).

The chain combines TRBV13 with TRBJ1-3; D gene unclear. V dropped 0 bases and J dropped 4 bases, with 13 bases sitting between them. Germline CDR1 and CDR2: PRHDT and FYEKMQ (reference sequence). The CDR3 spans 16 residues. This CDR3 reads CASSLGRSWAGNTIYF. CDR3 sequence (DNA): TGTGCCAGCAGCTTAGGCCGATCATGGGCGGGAAACACCATATATTTT.

The chain combines TRBV15 with TRBJ1-1; D call uncertain. V gave up 8 bases and J gave up 2 bases, with 6 bases separating them. The CDR3 is made up of 11 amino acids. Per the germline V gene, CDR1 is LNHNV and CDR2 is YYDKDF (reference sequence). The DNA of the CDR3 is TGTGCCACCGCCCTTAACACTGAAGCTTTCTTT. The encoded protein is CATALNTEAFF.

The genes are TRBV20-1 and TRBJ2-7; perhaps D is TRBD1 or TRBD2 (5 bases each). The germline V gene has CDR1 DFQATT and CDR2 SNEGSKA (reference sequence). The CDR3 runs 17 residues. V shed 5 bases and J shed 1 base, with 24 bases lying between them. The CDR3 protein is CSAGKHGTGGQSYEQYF. As DNA, the CDR3 is TGCAGTGCTGGGAAACACGGGACCGGCGGTCAATCCTACGAGCAGTACTTC.

Concerning this clonotype itself: A much larger clone sits a single nucleotide away, making a read error possible. CDR3 nucleotides: TGTGCCAGCAGCTTAGGGATCCCGGGACAGGGGACCCACGAGCAGTACTTC. Amino acids: CASSLGIPGQGTHEQYF. The V call is TRBV11-2, the J call TRBJ2-7; TRBD1 aligns across 10 bases. With 1 base clipped from V and 5 bases from J, the junction kept 11 bases outside the gene matches. CDR3 length equals 17 residues. Germline V lookup: CDR1 SGHAT, CDR2 FQNNGV.

The table lists this clonotype with many counts. The chain links TRBV19 to TRBJ1-2; D is unclear. The CDR3 spans 15 residues. V was cut by 3 bases and J by 5 bases, with 16 bases left in between. Germline V CDR1 and CDR2: LNHDA, SQIVND (reference sequence). The CDR3 DNA sequence: TGTGCCAGTAGTATCTCGGAAGGGTACACGTATGGCTACACCTTC. Amino acid sequence: CASSISEGYTYGYTF.

This clonotype showed up many times. V and J are TRBV5-1 and TRBJ1-1, with TRBD1 matching over 7 bases. Germline lookup yields CDR1 SGHRS and CDR2 YFSETQ. V lost 3 bases to trimming and J lost 4 bases; unmatched junction nucleotides: 6. CDR3 length: 14 residues. The chain's CDR3 is CASSWGQYRTEAFF. The CDR3 DNA is TGCGCCAGCAGCTGGGGACAGTATCGCACTGAAGCTTTCTTT.

This rearrangement joins TRBV10-3 to TRBJ1-3, with D uncertain. The CDR3 is 13 residues long. V gave up 3 bases and J gave up 4 bases, with 7 bases separating them. From germline, CDR1 is ENHRY and CDR2 SYGVKD. The CDR3 coding sequence is TGTGCCATCAGTGAATACGGGGGAAACACCATATATTTT. Translation: CAISEYGGNTIYF.

V and J are TRBV7-3 and TRBJ2-3; tentatively, D is TRBD2 (6 bases). CDR3 length equals 16 residues. V was trimmed by 0 bases and J by 2 bases, leaving 12 bases between them. Germline V gives CDR1 SGHTA, CDR2 FQGTGA. In nucleotides, the CDR3 is TGTGCCAGCAGCTTAACCTCGGCTAGCGACACAGATACGCAGTATTTT. It translates to CASSLTSASDTDTQYF.

This clonotype was seen a few times. The V gene is TRBV4-1, the J gene TRBJ1-3; a weak D match, TRBD1 (5 bases). From germline, CDR1 is MGHRA and CDR2 YSYEKL. The CDR3 has 16 amino acids. V lost 1 base to trimming and J lost 0 bases, with 10 bases between them. In nucleotides, the CDR3 is TGCGCCAGCAGCCAAGTTTGGGGACTCTCTGGAAACACCATATATTTT. Translated, it gives CASSQVWGLSGNTIYF.

This chain uses TRBV29-1 with TRBJ1-1; D call uncertain. The CDR3 length is 15 residues. Germline CDR1 and CDR2: SQVTM and ANQGSEA. Trimming took off 0 bases at V and 6 bases at J, with 17 bases between the two ends. The CDR3 sequence: CSVEDRSAAIPEAFF. For the CDR3, the DNA is TGCAGCGTTGAAGATCGATCTGCTGCTATCCCTGAAGCTTTCTTT. The variable domain in full, with the rest retrieved from reference TRBV29-1 and TRBJ1-1, is SAVISQKPSRDICQRGTSLTIQCQVDSQVTMMFWYRQQPGQSLTLIATANQGSEATYESGFVIDKFPISRPNLTFSTLTVSNMSPEDSSIYLCSVEDRSAAIPEAFFGQGTRLTVV.

This clonotype was detected a few times. The V gene is TRBV5-1, the J gene TRBJ1-1; D is unresolved. The germline gives CDR1 SGHRS, CDR2 YFSETQ. CDR3 length equals 14 residues. V was shortened by 4 bases and J by 3 bases, with 13 bases between the two germline ends. CDR3 sequence (DNA): TGCGCCAGCAGCACTGGTATTCCGGACACTGAAGCTTTCTTT. It translates to CASSTGIPDTEAFF.

The sample holds many counts of this clonotype. CDR3 region: CATSTRGGSGNTIYF. CDR3 in DNA: TGTGCCACCAGCACCCGGGGAGGGTCAGGAAACACCATATATTTT. The V gene is TRBV15, the J gene TRBJ1-3; D is unclear. In germline, CDR1 is LNHNV, CDR2 YYDKDF (reference sequence). There are 15 residues in the CDR3. Trimming stripped 4 bases from V and 4 bases from J, with 14 bases between.